A selection of T cell receptor beta chains follows, all from one sample in a study of cytomegalovirus exposure and HLA in healthy donors. Clones were sequenced by immunoSEQ multiplex PCR, and TCRdb holds only the in-frame ones, with some missing. The sample contains about 190,000 clones, roughly four fifths of which appear only once. The sequenced material came from PBMCs. These receptors all come from a woman aged 25 to 39 in good health and CMV-seropositive. CDR3s include the opening cysteine and the closing phenylalanine or tryptophan. A D gene is named only where the DNA matches it firmly. Not all rows give a size; the values are once, few, many and, for expanded clones, a class.

clone_size: NA
j_call: TRBJ2-3
v_call: TRBV11-2
d_call: TRBD1
cdr3_aa: CASRQDRIITDTQYF
cdr3_nt: TGTGCCAGCAGGCAGGACAGGATCATAACAGATACGCAGTATTTT

clone_size: NA
j_call: TRBJ2-1
v_call: TRBV9
d_call: NA
cdr3_aa: CASSAGGEQFF
cdr3_nt: TGTGCCAGCAGCGCCGGGGGAGAGCAGTTCTTC

clone_size: NA
j_call: TRBJ2-7
v_call: TRBV28
d_call: TRBD1
cdr3_aa: CASSGTVPYEQYF
cdr3_nt: TGTGCCAGCTCCGGGACAGTCCCTTACGAGCAGTACTTC

clone_size: NA
j_call: TRBJ2-4
v_call: TRBV14
d_call: NA
cdr3_aa: CASSQERGWAGNSDLAKNIQYF
cdr3_nt: TGTGCCAGCAGCCAAGAAAGAGGTTGGGCAGGGAATTCCGATCTAGCCAAAAACATTCAGTACTTC

clone_size: NA
j_call: TRBJ1-1
v_call: TRBV6-6
d_call: NA
cdr3_aa: CASSPPGTISGTEAFF
cdr3_nt: TGTGCCAGCAGCCCGCCTGGGACTATCTCTGGCACTGAAGCTTTCTTT

clone_size: NA
j_call: TRBJ1-3
v_call: TRBV7-9
d_call: NA
cdr3_aa: CASSPRGGLGNTIYF
cdr3_nt: TGTGCCAGCAGCCCACGCGGGGGCCTCGGAAACACCATATATTTT

clone_size: NA
j_call: TRBJ1-2
v_call: TRBV4-2
d_call: TRBD1
cdr3_aa: CASSQDRQGASSGYTF
cdr3_nt: TGTGCCAGCAGCCAAGATAGGCAGGGGGCGTCCTCTGGCTACACCTTC

clone_size: NA
j_call: TRBJ1-1
v_call: TRBV29-1
d_call: NA
cdr3_aa: CSVRETEAFF
cdr3_nt: TGCAGCGTTCGGGAGACTGAAGCTTTCTTT

clone_size: NA
j_call: TRBJ2-2
v_call: TRBV6-1
d_call: TRBD2
cdr3_aa: CASSEAPLAGEVTGELFF
cdr3_nt: TGTGCCAGCAGTGAAGCACCACTAGCGGGAGAGGTGACCGGGGAGCTGTTTTTT

clone_size: NA
j_call: TRBJ2-7
v_call: TRBV13
d_call: TRBD1
cdr3_aa: CASSPPDRVITSYEQYF
cdr3_nt: TGTGCCAGCAGCCCGCCTGACAGGGTGATTACCTCCTACGAGCAGTACTTC

clone_size: few
j_call: TRBJ2-1
v_call: TRBV5-6
d_call: TRBD2
cdr3_aa: CASSLFPSGRYYNEQFF
cdr3_nt: TGTGCCAGCAGCTTGTTTCCTAGCGGGAGGTATTACAATGAGCAGTTCTTC

clone_size: NA
j_call: TRBJ2-2
v_call: TRBV5-4
d_call: TRBD2
cdr3_aa: CASSPGGGQRSLAGELFF
cdr3_nt: TGTGCCAGCAGCCCGGGGGGGGGTCAGAGAAGTTTGGCCGGGGAGCTGTTTTTT

clone_size: NA
j_call: TRBJ2-1
v_call: TRBV9
d_call: NA
cdr3_aa: CASSVGGSRYVNEQFF
cdr3_nt: TGTGCCAGCAGCGTAGGTGGTTCTAGGTATGTCAATGAGCAGTTCTTC

clone_size: NA
j_call: TRBJ2-1
v_call: TRBV11-2
d_call: TRBD1
cdr3_aa: CASTDRTGRDEQFF
cdr3_nt: TGTGCCAGCACTGACCGGACAGGCCGAGATGAGCAGTTCTTC

clone_size: few
j_call: TRBJ1-5
v_call: TRBV25-1
d_call: TRBD1
cdr3_aa: CASSDSSVRTGGLAAQHF
cdr3_nt: TGTGCCAGCAGTGATTCTTCGGTTAGGACAGGGGGCCTGGCAGCCCAGCATTTT

clone_size: NA
j_call: TRBJ2-7
v_call: TRBV5-1
d_call: TRBD2
cdr3_aa: CASSFGTSGSSEQYF
cdr3_nt: TGCGCCAGCAGCTTCGGGACTAGCGGGAGTTCCGAGCAGTACTTC

clone_size: NA
j_call: TRBJ2-1
v_call: TRBV6-1
d_call: NA
cdr3_aa: CASRRHPDSYNEQFF
cdr3_nt: TGTGCCAGCAGACGACACCCCGACTCCTACAATGAGCAGTTCTTC

clone_size: once
j_call: TRBJ2-3
v_call: TRBV6-1
d_call: NA
cdr3_aa: CASSEGQGGTDTQYF
cdr3_nt: TGTGCCAGCAGTGAAGGCCAGGGTGGGACAGATACGCAGTATTTT

clone_size: once
j_call: TRBJ2-5
v_call: TRBV6-5
d_call: NA
cdr3_aa: CASSYSGGPETQYF
cdr3_nt: TGTGCCAGCAGTTACTCAGGAGGGCCGGAGACCCAGTACTTC

clone_size: NA
j_call: TRBJ2-3
v_call: TRBV10-2
d_call: NA
cdr3_aa: CASSDRVSTDTQYF
cdr3_nt: TGCGCCAGCAGTGACCGGGTTAGCACAGATACGCAGTATTTT

clone_size: NA
j_call: TRBJ2-1
v_call: TRBV14
d_call: NA
cdr3_aa: CASSQAEDWTSYNEQFF
cdr3_nt: TGTGCCAGCAGCCAAGCCGAGGACTGGACGTCCTACAATGAGCAGTTCTTC

clone_size: NA
j_call: TRBJ1-1
v_call: TRBV12-5
d_call: NA
cdr3_aa: CASGLVHGGQNTEAFF
cdr3_nt: TGTGCTAGTGGTTTGGTACATGGCGGACAGAACACTGAAGCTTTCTTT

clone_size: NA
j_call: TRBJ2-7
v_call: TRBV7-2
d_call: NA
cdr3_aa: CASTTGGGVTIEQYF
cdr3_nt: TGTGCCAGCACCACAGGGGGGGGAGTAACCATTGAGCAGTACTTC

clone_size: few
j_call: TRBJ2-1
v_call: TRBV6-5
d_call: NA
cdr3_aa: CASSPGLATNEQFF
cdr3_nt: TGTGCCAGCTCCCCGGGTCTAGCGACAAATGAGCAGTTCTTC

clone_size: few
j_call: TRBJ2-7
v_call: TRBV7-9
d_call: TRBD1
cdr3_aa: CASSSRQGNSYEQYF
cdr3_nt: TGTGCCAGCAGCTCCAGACAGGGTAACTCCTACGAGCAGTACTTC

clone_size: NA
j_call: TRBJ2-7
v_call: TRBV7-9
d_call: TRBD2
cdr3_aa: CSSSRLAGAPYEQYF
cdr3_nt: TGTTCCAGCAGCCGACTAGCGGGGGCCCCCTACGAGCAGTACTTC

clone_size: NA
j_call: TRBJ2-7
v_call: TRBV7-9
d_call: TRBD2
cdr3_aa: CASSWGSGVYEQYF
cdr3_nt: TGTGCCAGCAGCTGGGGCAGCGGGGTTTACGAGCAGTACTTC

clone_size: NA
j_call: TRBJ1-2
v_call: TRBV19
d_call: TRBD1
cdr3_aa: CASNGQGPYGYTF
cdr3_nt: TGTGCCAGTAACGGACAGGGACCCTATGGCTACACCTTC

clone_size: NA
j_call: TRBJ1-1
v_call: TRBV7-2
d_call: TRBD1
cdr3_aa: CASSSRTGKNVGTEAFF
cdr3_nt: TGTGCCAGCAGCTCTCGGACAGGGAAGAATGTAGGCACTGAAGCTTTCTTT

clone_size: once
j_call: TRBJ1-2
v_call: TRBV5-5
d_call: TRBD1
cdr3_aa: CASSLGDRPYGYTF
cdr3_nt: TGTGCCAGCAGCTTGGGGGACAGACCCTATGGCTACACCTTC

clone_size: NA
j_call: TRBJ2-2
v_call: TRBV11-2
d_call: NA
cdr3_aa: CASSPGTRNTGELFF
cdr3_nt: TGTGCCAGCAGCCCCGGGACAAGGAACACCGGGGAGCTGTTTTTT

clone_size: NA
j_call: TRBJ2-6
v_call: TRBV9
d_call: TRBD2
cdr3_aa: CASSPYSGRALGANVLTF
cdr3_nt: TGTGCCAGCAGCCCGTATAGCGGGAGGGCCCTCGGGGCCAACGTCCTGACTTTC

clone_size: NA
j_call: TRBJ1-1
v_call: TRBV19
d_call: TRBD1
cdr3_aa: CASSIRGQGLGTEAFF
cdr3_nt: TGTGCCAGTAGTATTCGTGGACAGGGCCTAGGGACTGAAGCTTTCTTT

clone_size: NA
j_call: TRBJ2-2
v_call: TRBV9
d_call: NA
cdr3_aa: CASSVGHTGELFF
cdr3_nt: TGTGCCAGCAGCGTAGGGCACACCGGGGAGCTGTTTTTT

clone_size: NA
j_call: TRBJ2-7
v_call: TRBV4-2
d_call: TRBD2
cdr3_aa: CASSQVAGGPDEQYF
cdr3_nt: TGTGCCAGCAGCCAAGTAGCGGGAGGGCCCGACGAGCAGTACTTC

clone_size: few
j_call: TRBJ2-1
v_call: TRBV5-4
d_call: TRBD2
cdr3_aa: CASSTRSGSWNEQFF
cdr3_nt: TGTGCCAGCAGCACCAGGAGCGGGAGTTGGAATGAGCAGTTCTTC

clone_size: NA
j_call: TRBJ2-5
v_call: TRBV27
d_call: NA
cdr3_aa: CASSSLLAPETQYF
cdr3_nt: TGTGCCAGCAGTTCCCTTCTAGCCCCGGAGACCCAGTACTTC

clone_size: NA
j_call: TRBJ2-2
v_call: TRBV7-6
d_call: TRBD2
cdr3_aa: CASSKVAGGVRTGELFF
cdr3_nt: TGTGCCAGCAGCAAGGTGGCGGGGGGCGTAAGGACCGGGGAGCTGTTTTTT

clone_size: NA
j_call: TRBJ2-3
v_call: TRBV29-1
d_call: TRBD2
cdr3_aa: CSVSTSGITDTQYF
cdr3_nt: TGCAGCGTCTCGACTAGCGGGATCACAGATACGCAGTATTTT

clone_size: NA
j_call: TRBJ2-1
v_call: TRBV19
d_call: TRBD2
cdr3_aa: CASSMGGVDEQFF
cdr3_nt: TGTGCCAGTAGTATGGGAGGGGTCGATGAGCAGTTCTTC

clone_size: NA
j_call: TRBJ2-3
v_call: TRBV25-1
d_call: NA
cdr3_aa: CASSSPGADTQYF
cdr3_nt: TGTGCCAGCAGTTCCCCAGGGGCAGATACGCAGTATTTT

clone_size: NA
j_call: TRBJ1-1
v_call: TRBV2
d_call: NA
cdr3_aa: CASTPLEGNTEAFF
cdr3_nt: TGTGCCAGCACCCCCTTGGAGGGGAACACTGAAGCTTTCTTT

clone_size: NA
j_call: TRBJ2-5
v_call: TRBV18
d_call: TRBD1
cdr3_aa: CASSAGTEETQYF
cdr3_nt: TGTGCCAGCTCAGCCGGGACAGAAGAGACCCAGTACTTC

clone_size: NA
j_call: TRBJ2-2
v_call: TRBV27
d_call: NA
cdr3_aa: CASRGVTGIPGELFF
cdr3_nt: TGTGCCAGCAGGGGGGTTACAGGGATCCCCGGGGAGCTGTTTTTT

clone_size: NA
j_call: TRBJ2-3
v_call: TRBV7-8
d_call: NA
cdr3_aa: CASSLDHTDTQYF
cdr3_nt: TGTGCCAGCAGCTTAGATCACACAGATACGCAGTATTTT

clone_size: NA
j_call: TRBJ2-7
v_call: TRBV28
d_call: TRBD2
cdr3_aa: CASSSRLASIPYEQYF
cdr3_nt: TGTGCCAGCAGTTCCCGACTAGCGTCGATACCCTACGAGCAGTACTTC

clone_size: few
j_call: TRBJ2-7
v_call: TRBV7-2
d_call: TRBD1
cdr3_aa: CASSLRDSYEQYF
cdr3_nt: TGTGCCAGCAGCTTACGGGACAGCTACGAGCAGTACTTC

clone_size: once
j_call: TRBJ2-3
v_call: TRBV28
d_call: TRBD2
cdr3_aa: CASSGRTSLGTDTQYF
cdr3_nt: TGTGCCAGCAGCGGCCGGACTAGTCTTGGCACAGATACGCAGTATTTT

clone_size: NA
j_call: TRBJ2-1
v_call: TRBV19
d_call: TRBD2
cdr3_aa: CASSMSAGGYNEQFF
cdr3_nt: TGTGCCAGTAGTATGTCAGCGGGAGGGTACAATGAGCAGTTCTTC

clone_size: few
j_call: TRBJ2-6
v_call: TRBV6-4
d_call: NA
cdr3_aa: CASSRGASGANVLTF
cdr3_nt: TGTGCCAGCAGTCGTGGAGCGTCTGGGGCCAACGTCCTGACTTTC

clone_size: few
j_call: TRBJ1-5
v_call: TRBV19
d_call: NA
cdr3_aa: CASSIRGDQPQHF
cdr3_nt: TGTGCCAGTAGTATCCGAGGTGATCAGCCCCAGCATTTT

clone_size: few
j_call: TRBJ2-2
v_call: TRBV28
d_call: NA
cdr3_aa: CASTISPPHPDTGELFF
cdr3_nt: TGTGCCAGCACCATCTCTCCCCCACACCCCGACACCGGGGAGCTGTTTTTT

clone_size: few
j_call: TRBJ2-1
v_call: TRBV27
d_call: NA
cdr3_aa: CASSSPDWGMSQFF
cdr3_nt: TGTGCCAGCAGTTCCCCGGACTGGGGAATGAGTCAGTTCTTC

clone_size: NA
j_call: TRBJ1-5
v_call: TRBV6-5
d_call: NA
cdr3_aa: CASSSQVAGVDQPQHF
cdr3_nt: TGTGCCAGCAGTTCCCAGGTGGCAGGGGTGGATCAGCCCCAGCATTTT

clone_size: NA
j_call: TRBJ2-3
v_call: TRBV2
d_call: NA
cdr3_aa: CASSGSADTQYF
cdr3_nt: TGTGCCAGCAGCGGGAGCGCAGATACGCAGTATTTT

clone_size: few
j_call: TRBJ2-3
v_call: TRBV11-2
d_call: NA
cdr3_aa: CASSLVSGFTDTQYF
cdr3_nt: TGTGCCAGCAGCTTAGTAAGCGGATTCACAGATACGCAGTATTTT

clone_size: NA
j_call: TRBJ2-2
v_call: TRBV5-5
d_call: NA
cdr3_aa: CASSITTILYTGELFF
cdr3_nt: TGTGCCAGCAGCATCACTACCATATTATACACCGGGGAGCTGTTTTTT